Below are 2 T cell receptor beta chains sequenced from a single sample in a study of blood T cell repertoires in COVID-19. The data were produced by immunoSEQ multiplex PCR, yet TCRdb's version contains in-frame clones alone and is incomplete. This sample yields about 200,000 clones, of which 85% to 90% are seen a single time; 0.7% to 0.95% belongs to the top ten. The specimen sequenced was peripheral blood. Receptors originate from a woman between 65 and 79 years old with acute or convalescent COVID-19.

The chain links TRBV20-1 to TRBJ1-5; 8 bases align to TRBD1. Germline V gives CDR1 DFQATT, CDR2 SNEGSKA (reference sequence). The CDR3 has 17 amino acids. Trimming cost V 3 bases and J 0 bases; bases outside gene matches: 10. This chain's CDR3 is CSASTRGRGVSNQPQHF. The CDR3 DNA is TGCAGTGCTAGTACCAGGGGGCGCGGGGTTAGCAATCAGCCCCAGCATTTT.

The rearrangement uses TRBV3-1 (or the pseudogene TRBV3-2) and TRBJ2-3; the match to TRBD1 covers 10 bases. The CDR3 is 13 residues long. V was pared by 6 bases and J by 3 bases, with 0 bases of the junction left unmatched. Looked up from germline, CDR1 is LGHDT and CDR2 is YNNKEL (reference sequence). Written as DNA, the CDR3 is TGTGCCAGCAGGGACAGGGGGACAGATACGCAGTATTTT. Its translation: CASRDRGTDTQYF.